These T cell receptor beta chains were read from a single sample in a study of STAT3 mutations in large granular lymphocyte leukemia. Profiled with immunoSEQ multiplex PCR; TCRdb holds only in-frame clones, not every one. The profile shows approximately 22,000 clones, approximately 94% of them singletons. Sequenced material: peripheral blood mononuclear cells. The receptors come from a man in his forties with T-cell large granular lymphocyte leukemia. Some clones in this sample may be carry-over from other donors' samples. Each CDR3 is given with its conserved first and last residue. A D gene is named only where the DNA matches it firmly.

v_gene: TRBV18; j_gene: TRBJ2-3; d_gene: TRBD2; CDR3aa: CASSPLAGESQYF; CDR3nt: TGTGCCAGCTCACCACTCGCGGGGGAGTCGCAGTATTTT
v_gene: TRBV5-4; j_gene: TRBJ2-6; d_gene: TRBD2; CDR3aa: CASSQGGAGANVLTF; CDR3nt: TGTGCCAGCAGCCAGGGAGGGGCTGGGGCCAACGTCCTGACTTTC
v_gene: TRBV7-9; j_gene: TRBJ2-7; d_gene: TRBD1; CDR3aa: CASSPSPGGGYEQYF; CDR3nt: TGTGCCAGCAGCCCCTCGCCAGGGGGCGGCTACGAGCAGTACTTC
v_gene: TRBV5-5; j_gene: TRBJ1-2; d_gene: -; CDR3aa: CASSLGGFPGGYGYTF; CDR3nt: TGTGCCAGCAGCTTGGGAGGGTTTCCCGGTGGCTATGGCTACACCTTC
v_gene: TRBV28; j_gene: TRBJ2-7; d_gene: -; CDR3aa: CASSSAALVEQYF; CDR3nt: TGTGCCAGCAGTTCGGCCGCTCTTGTCGAGCAGTACTTC
v_gene: TRBV30; j_gene: TRBJ2-3; d_gene: TRBD2; CDR3aa: CAWSTVAGGSSDTQYF; CDR3nt: TGTGCCTGGAGTACTGTAGCGGGGGGCTCATCGGATACGCAGTATTTT
v_gene: TRBV11-2; j_gene: TRBJ1-5; d_gene: -; CDR3aa: CASSLGRNQPQHF; CDR3nt: TGTGCCAGCAGCTTGGGACGCAATCAGCCCCAGCATTTT
v_gene: TRBV18; j_gene: TRBJ1-4; d_gene: -; CDR3aa: CASSPNGANEKLFF; CDR3nt: TGTGCCAGCTCACCAAACGGCGCTAATGAAAAACTGTTTTTT
v_gene: TRBV6-4; j_gene: TRBJ2-3; d_gene: TRBD1; CDR3aa: CASSVGDRGRGDTQYF; CDR3nt: TGTGCCAGCAGTGTGGGAGACAGGGGGCGAGGAGATACGCAGTATTTT
v_gene: TRBV5-8; j_gene: TRBJ1-1; d_gene: -; CDR3aa: CASTLNSNTEAFF; CDR3nt: TGTGCCAGCACCCTAAATAGCAACACTGAAGCTTTCTTT
v_gene: TRBV18; j_gene: TRBJ1-2; d_gene: TRBD1; CDR3aa: CASSPGGGNYGYTF; CDR3nt: TGTGCCAGCTCCCCAGGGGGCGGTAACTATGGCTACACCTTC
v_gene: TRBV28; j_gene: TRBJ1-2; d_gene: -; CDR3aa: CASSSLGGYGYTF; CDR3nt: TGTGCCAGCAGCTCCCTGGGGGGCTATGGCTACACCTTC
v_gene: TRBV9; j_gene: TRBJ2-7; d_gene: TRBD1; CDR3aa: CASSVAQGITYEQYF; CDR3nt: TGTGCCAGCAGCGTAGCACAGGGGATTACCTACGAGCAGTACTTC